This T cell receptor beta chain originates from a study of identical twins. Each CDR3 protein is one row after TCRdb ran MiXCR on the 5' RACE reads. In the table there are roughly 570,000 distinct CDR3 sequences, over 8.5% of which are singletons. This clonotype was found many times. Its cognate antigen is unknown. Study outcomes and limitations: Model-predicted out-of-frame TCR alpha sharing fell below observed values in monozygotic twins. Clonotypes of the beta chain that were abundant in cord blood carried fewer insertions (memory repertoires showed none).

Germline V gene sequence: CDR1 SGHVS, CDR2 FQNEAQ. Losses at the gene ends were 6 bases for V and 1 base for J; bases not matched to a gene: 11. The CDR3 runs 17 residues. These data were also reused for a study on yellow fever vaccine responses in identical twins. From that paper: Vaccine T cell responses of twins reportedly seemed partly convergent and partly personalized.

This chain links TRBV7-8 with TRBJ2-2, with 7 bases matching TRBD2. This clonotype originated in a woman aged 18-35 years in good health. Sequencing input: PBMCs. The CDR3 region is CASRITRLAQNTGELFF. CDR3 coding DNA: TGTGCCAGCAGGATTACGCGACTAGCCCAGAACACCGGGGAGCTGTTTTTT.